These 11 T cell receptor beta chains came from one sample sequenced in a study of shared clonotypes between healthy human individuals. The protocol was immunoSEQ multiplex PCR, while the TCRdb copy is restricted to in-frame clones and leaves out a portion. Of around 1,100,000 clones in the sample, about 72% are singletons; the top ten hold roughly 0.9%. The sequencing input was memory CD4+ T cells from PBMCs. As to subset: CD45RA-negative fraction. Receptors were obtained from a man aged 18-30 years in good health. Some clones in this sample may be carry-over from other donors' samples.

Of note for this clone: One end of the junction varies from germline; a read error may be responsible. The chain carries TRBV11-2 and TRBJ2-7; D unresolved. Germline CDR1 is SGHAT and CDR2 is FQNNGV. There are 13 residues in the CDR3. CDR3 region: CASSSQGRVEVIF. CDR3 coding DNA: TGTGCCAGCAGCTCTCAAGGTCGGGTAGAGGTGATCTTC.

A few counts support this clone. The sample carries other DNA sequences with the same CDR3. This chain connects TRBV28 to TRBJ1-4; TRBD1 aligns across 8 bases. V shed 2 bases, J shed 5 bases, and the junction held 1 base outside the gene matches. CDR1 MDHEN and CDR2 SYDVKM come from the germline V gene. The length of the CDR3 is 14 residues. Written as DNA, the CDR3 is TGTGCCAGCAGTTTACAGGGGGCGAATGAAAAACTGTTTTTT. Residues: CASSLQGANEKLFF. The entire variable domain, with the rest obtained from reference TRBV28 and TRBJ1-4, is as follows: DVKVTQSSRYLVKRTGEKVFLECVQDMDHENMFWYRQDPGLGLRLIYFSYDVKMKEKGDIPEGYSVSREKKERFSLILESASTNQTSMYLCASSLQGANEKLFFGSGTQLSVL.

The chain carries TRBV7-9 and TRBJ2-7, with 9 nucleotides matching TRBD1. The CDR3 sequence is 14 residues long. Germline V gene sequence: CDR1 SEHNR, CDR2 FQNEAQ (reference sequence). Losses at the gene ends were 3 bases for V and 0 bases for J; bases not matched to a gene: 0. The CDR3 sequence: CASSLTGGSYEQYF. The CDR3 DNA reads TGTGCCAGCAGCTTGACAGGGGGCTCCTACGAGCAGTACTTC.

This clone was seen just once. The chain couples TRBV7-9 to TRBJ1-1, with 12 nucleotides matching TRBD1. Germline V gene sequence: CDR1 SEHNR, CDR2 FQNEAQ (reference sequence). CDR3 length equals 15 residues. V gave up 8 bases and J gave up 0 bases; unmatched junction bases: 4. Here the CDR3 DNA reads TGTGCCAGCGAGGGACAGGGGGCGATGAACACTGAAGCTTTCTTT. Translated: CASEGQGAMNTEAFF.

In DNA, the CDR3 is TGTGCCAGCAGTGTTGCAGTAGGGGCGAGCTACACCGGGGAGCTGTTTTTT. Protein sequence: CASSVAVGASYTGELFF. The rearrangement uses TRBV2 and TRBJ2-2; D might be TRBD1 (5 bases). The germline V gene encodes CDR1 SNHLY and CDR2 FYNNEI. This CDR3 has 17 residues. Between the trimmed V and J ends, which lost 4 bases and 3 bases, there was a span of 18 bases.

Remarks on this clone: Other DNA sequences in this specimen translate into the identical CDR3. This sequence joins TRBV19 and TRBJ1-1, with D tentatively TRBD1 (5 bases). This CDR3 contains 13 residues. Trimming removed 3 bases at V and 4 bases at J, with 9 bases between. From germline, CDR1 is LNHDA and CDR2 SQIVND (reference sequence). CDR3 DNA: TGTGCCAGTAGTATTACAGGTGGCACTGAAGCTTTCTTT. Translated: CASSITGGTEAFF. Variable domain in full (rest from reference TRBV19 and TRBJ1-1): DGGITQSPKYLFRKEGQNVTLSCEQNLNHDAMYWYRQDPGQGLRLIYYSQIVNDFQKGDIAEGYSVSREKKESFPLTVTSAQKNPTAFYLCASSITGGTEAFFGQGTRLTVV.

CDR3 in DNA: TGCGCCAGCAGCTGGACAGGGGGCGAGACCTACGAGCAGTACTTC. This sequence encodes CASSWTGGETYEQYF. The rearrangement links TRBV10-2 to TRBJ2-7; 11 positions agree with TRBD1. V shed 6 bases, J shed 2 bases, and the junction held 6 bases outside the gene matches. Per germline, CDR1 WSHSY and CDR2 SAAADI. The CDR3 sequence is 15 residues long.

V is TRBV14 and J is TRBJ1-1, with unresolved D. The length of the CDR3 is 13 residues. Germline CDR1 and CDR2: SGHDN and FVKESK. V shed 0 bases and J shed 4 bases, with 6 bases lying between them. CDR3 residues: CASSQDRRTEAFF. The CDR3 DNA reads as TGTGCCAGCAGCCAAGATCGACGCACTGAAGCTTTCTTT.

J is TRBJ1-5 and V is TRBV15; D possibly corresponds to TRBD1 (5 bases). This CDR3 region has 17 residues. The germline V gene has CDR1 LNHNV and CDR2 YYDKDF (reference sequence). The V and J ends lost 1 base and 4 bases respectively, with 17 bases between them. The CDR3 loop is CATSRGGGFRGNQPQHF. The CDR3 DNA reads TGTGCCACCAGCAGAGGCGGAGGATTTCGGGGGAATCAGCCCCAGCATTTT.

Comment on this clone: The sample holds other DNA sequences that translate to the same CDR3. The chain employs TRBV5-1 and TRBJ2-3; D is ambiguous. V was pared by 0 bases and J by 2 bases, with 7 bases between. CDR3 size: 14 residues. Germline lookup yields CDR1 SGHRS and CDR2 YFSETQ. The CDR3 nucleotides read TGCGCCAGCAGCTTGGCGGTAGCCACAGATACGCAGTATTTT. Amino acid sequence: CASSLAVATDTQYF.

The chain couples TRBV29-1 to TRBJ1-2; no clear D gene. Trimming pared 5 bases from V and 4 bases from J, leaving 14 bases between. The CDR3 is 13 residues long. Looked up from germline, CDR1 is SQVTM and CDR2 is ANQGSEA. The CDR3 sequence: CSVRFGVFYGYTF. The CDR3 DNA follows: TGCAGCGTTAGGTTTGGGGTTTTCTATGGCTACACCTTC.